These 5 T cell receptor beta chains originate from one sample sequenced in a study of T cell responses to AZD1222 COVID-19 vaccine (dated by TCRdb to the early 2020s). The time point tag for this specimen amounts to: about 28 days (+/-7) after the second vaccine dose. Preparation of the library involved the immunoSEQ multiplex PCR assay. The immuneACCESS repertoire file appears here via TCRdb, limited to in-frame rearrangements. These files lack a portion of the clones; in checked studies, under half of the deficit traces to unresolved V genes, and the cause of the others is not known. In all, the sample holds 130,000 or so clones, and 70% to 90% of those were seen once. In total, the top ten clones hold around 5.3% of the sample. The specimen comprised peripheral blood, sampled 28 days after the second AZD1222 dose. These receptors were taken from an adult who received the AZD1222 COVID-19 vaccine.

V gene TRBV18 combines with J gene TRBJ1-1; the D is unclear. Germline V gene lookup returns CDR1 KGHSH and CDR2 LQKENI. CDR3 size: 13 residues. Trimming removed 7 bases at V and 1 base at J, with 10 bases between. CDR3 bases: TGTGCCAGCTTAAAGCCGGGGAACACTGAAGCTTTCTTT. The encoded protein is CASLKPGNTEAFF.

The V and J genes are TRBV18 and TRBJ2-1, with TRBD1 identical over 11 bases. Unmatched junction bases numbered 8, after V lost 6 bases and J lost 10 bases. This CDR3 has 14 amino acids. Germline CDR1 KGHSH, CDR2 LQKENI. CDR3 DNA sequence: TGTGCCAGCTCTCCCAGGGGACAGGGGGAAGAGCAGTTCTTC. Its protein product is CASSPRGQGEEQFF. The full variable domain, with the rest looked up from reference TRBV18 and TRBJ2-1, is NAGVMQNPRHLVRRRGQEARLRCSPMKGHSHVYWYRQLPEEGLKFMVYLQKENIIDESGMPKERFSAEFPKEGPSILRIQQVVRGDSAAYFCASSPRGQGEEQFFGPGTRLTVL.

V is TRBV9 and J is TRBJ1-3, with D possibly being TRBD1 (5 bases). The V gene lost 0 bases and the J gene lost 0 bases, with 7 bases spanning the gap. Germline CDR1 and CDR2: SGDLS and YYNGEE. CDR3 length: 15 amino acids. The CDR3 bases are TGTGCCAGCAGCGTAGCCAGGGCCTCTGGAAACACCATATATTTT. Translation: CASSVARASGNTIYF.

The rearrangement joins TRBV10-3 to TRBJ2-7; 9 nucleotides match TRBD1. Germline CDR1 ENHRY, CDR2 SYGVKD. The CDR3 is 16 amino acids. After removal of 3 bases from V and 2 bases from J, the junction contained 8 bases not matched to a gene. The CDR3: CAISDFVGQGPYEQYF. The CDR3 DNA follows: TGTGCCATCAGTGATTTTGTAGGACAGGGGCCCTACGAGCAGTACTTC.

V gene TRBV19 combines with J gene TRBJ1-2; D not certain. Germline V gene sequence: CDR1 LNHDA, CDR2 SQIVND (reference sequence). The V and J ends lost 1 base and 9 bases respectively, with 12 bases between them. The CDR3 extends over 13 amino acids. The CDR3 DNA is TGTGCCAGTAGTATAGGCTACGGGGATCGCTACACCTTC. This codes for CASSIGYGDRYTF.